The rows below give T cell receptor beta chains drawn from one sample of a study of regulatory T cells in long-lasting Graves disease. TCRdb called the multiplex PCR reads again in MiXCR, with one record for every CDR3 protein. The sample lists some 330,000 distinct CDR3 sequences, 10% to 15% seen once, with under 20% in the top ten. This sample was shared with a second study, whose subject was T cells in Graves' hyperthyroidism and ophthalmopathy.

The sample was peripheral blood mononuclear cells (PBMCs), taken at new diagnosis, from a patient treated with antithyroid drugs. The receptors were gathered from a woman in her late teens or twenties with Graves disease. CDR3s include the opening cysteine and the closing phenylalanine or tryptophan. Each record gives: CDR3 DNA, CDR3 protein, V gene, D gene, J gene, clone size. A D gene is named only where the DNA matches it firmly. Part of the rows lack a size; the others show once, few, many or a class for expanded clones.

DNA: TGTGCCAGTAGACTTGGGACAACCGTCAATCTAATTTTT; CDR3: CASRLGTTVNLIF; V: TRBV19; D: NA; J: TRBJ1-4; size: NA
DNA: TGTGCCAGCAGATTGGGACCCCGCCAAGAGACCCAGTACTTC; CDR3: CASRLGPRQETQYF; V: TRBV7-2; D: NA; J: TRBJ2-5; size: few
DNA: TGCGCCAGCAGCTTGGAAGGCGGGGGCGATCAGCCCCAGCATTTT; CDR3: CASSLEGGGDQPQHF; V: TRBV5-1; D: NA; J: TRBJ1-5; size: few
DNA: TGTGCCAGCAGCCCCGAAGACGGCCGCCTTAACTATGGCTACACCTTC; CDR3: CASSPEDGRLNYGYTF; V: TRBV7-9; D: NA; J: TRBJ1-2; size: few
DNA: TGCGCCAGCAGCCAAGATCCGATGACGGCGCAAGAGACCCAGTACTTC; CDR3: CASSQDPMTAQETQYF; V: TRBV4-3; D: NA; J: TRBJ2-5; size: NA
DNA: TGCGCCAGCAGCCAAGTGGGGGCTTACGAGCAGTACTTC; CDR3: CASSQVGAYEQYF; V: TRBV4-1; D: NA; J: TRBJ2-7; size: many
DNA: TGTGCCAGCAGTGTCCCCTCGAGCGGAAGCTCCTACAATGAGCAGTTCTTC; CDR3: CASSVPSSGSSYNEQFF; V: TRBV2; D: NA; J: TRBJ2-1; size: many
DNA: TGCAGTGCTGGGATGACATCGGAGACCCAGTACTTC; CDR3: CSAGMTSETQYF; V: TRBV20-1; D: NA; J: TRBJ2-5; size: many
DNA: TGTGCCAGCAGTTCCAGGGGTCCAGATACGCAGTATTTT; CDR3: CASSSRGPDTQYF; V: TRBV28; D: NA; J: TRBJ2-3; size: many
DNA: TGTGCCAGCAGCGGACAGGCGTTGAGTAATTCACCCCTCCACTTT; CDR3: CASSGQALSNSPLHF; V: TRBV9; D: NA; J: TRBJ1-6; size: few
DNA: TGTGCCAGCAGCCAACTGACTCTCAGGGGGGGCTACACCTTC; CDR3: CASSQLTLRGGYTF; V: TRBV14; D: TRBD1; J: TRBJ1-2; size: NA
DNA: TGCAGTGCTAGAAATCCGGGAGTCGACACCGGGGAGCTGTTTTTT; CDR3: CSARNPGVDTGELFF; V: TRBV20-1; D: NA; J: TRBJ2-2; size: many
DNA: TGTGCCAGCAGGTGGGACAGGGGTTTGGATACGCAGTATTTT; CDR3: CASRWDRGLDTQYF; V: TRBV2; D: TRBD1; J: TRBJ2-3; size: NA
DNA: TGTGCCAGCAGCCTAGGGACAGGGAACAATTCACCCCTCCACTTT; CDR3: CASSLGTGNNSPLHF; V: TRBV7-2; D: TRBD1; J: TRBJ1-6; size: many
DNA: TGTGCCAGCAGCTTAGTTTACGCGGGAGACACCTACAATGAGCAGTTCTTC; CDR3: CASSLVYAGDTYNEQFF; V: TRBV11-2; D: TRBD2; J: TRBJ2-1; size: many
DNA: TGTGCCAGCAGTCCCCATAGCGGGAGGGAGACCCAGTACTTC; CDR3: CASSPHSGRETQYF; V: TRBV27; D: TRBD2; J: TRBJ2-5; size: few
DNA: TGTGCCAGCAGATTTCATCCGGGGGGGAGCTCCTACAATGAGCAGTTCTTC; CDR3: CASRFHPGGSSYNEQFF; V: TRBV7-9; D: TRBD2; J: TRBJ2-1; size: few
DNA: TGTGCCAGCATCGAAGATAGCGGGAGGGGGTTCCGGGAGCTGTTTTTT; CDR3: CASIEDSGRGFRELFF; V: TRBV11-1; D: TRBD2; J: TRBJ2-2; size: few
DNA: TGTGCCAGCGGAGCAACCTACGAGCAGTACTTC; CDR3: CASGATYEQYF; V: TRBV28; D: NA; J: TRBJ2-7; size: many
DNA: TGTGCCAGCAGTTACGGACTAGCGGCCGGGGAGCTGTTTTTT; CDR3: CASSYGLAAGELFF; V: TRBV6-9; D: TRBD2; J: TRBJ2-2; size: few
DNA: TGTGCCAGCAGTGACAACTTTCGCGGGACAGGCGGGACCCAGTACTTC; CDR3: CASSDNFRGTGGTQYF; V: TRBV7-2; D: TRBD1; J: TRBJ2-5; size: NA
DNA: TGTGCCAGCAGTTTAGGACGAGCAGGGAACACTGAAGCTTTCTTT; CDR3: CASSLGRAGNTEAFF; V: TRBV28; D: NA; J: TRBJ1-1; size: many
DNA: TGTGCCAACAGTTTATCCCCGACAGTTCTAAATGAGCAGTTCTTC; CDR3: CANSLSPTVLNEQFF; V: TRBV27; D: NA; J: TRBJ2-1; size: NA
DNA: TGTGCCAGCAGTTTAAACGGGGACTATGGCTACACCTTC; CDR3: CASSLNGDYGYTF; V: TRBV7-2; D: NA; J: TRBJ1-2; size: many
DNA: TGTGCCAACCGCTCCAGACTCACCGGGGAGCTGTTTTTT; CDR3: CANRSRLTGELFF; V: TRBV7-9; D: NA; J: TRBJ2-2; size: NA
DNA: TGTGCCATCAGGGGACTAGCCGGCGAGACCCAGTACTTC; CDR3: CAIRGLAGETQYF; V: TRBV10-3; D: TRBD2; J: TRBJ2-5; size: many
DNA: TGCAGTGCTAGCGACTATGGGGAGACCCAGTACTTC; CDR3: CSASDYGETQYF; V: TRBV20-1; D: NA; J: TRBJ2-5; size: NA
DNA: TGTGCCATCAGTGACTACGACAGGGACGGTAGCACTGAAGCTTTCTTT; CDR3: CAISDYDRDGSTEAFF; V: TRBV10-3; D: TRBD1; J: TRBJ1-1; size: few